This T cell receptor beta chain was captured by sequencing in a study of cytomegalovirus exposure and HLA in healthy donors. The PCR had 60 Vbeta and 13 Jbeta primers. Data came from immunoSEQ multiplex PCR; TCRdb stores just in-frame clones and leaves some out. The table shows about 110,000 clones, with approximately 71% occurring only once. Sample: PBMCs. The clonotype was recovered from a man aged 35 to 55 in good health and CMV-seronegative.

The CDR3 nucleotides are TGTGCCAGCAGCAAAGGAGGCGGATACGAGCAGTACTTC. Translated, it gives CASSKGGGYEQYF. The chain recombines TRBV21-1 with TRBJ2-7; the tabulated D call, TRBD2, remains unverified against the DNA. TRBV21-1 is flagged as a pseudogene. The CDR3 contains 13 residues.